This entry describes one T cell receptor beta chain. The entry originates in a study of blood T cell repertoires in COVID-19. At the level of the study: Acute and convalescent COVID-19 samples came from the United States, Italy and Spain. Sample material is recorded as cDNA or gDNA derived from T cells, B-cell-depleted T cells, or PBMCs.

Original handling: Reference gene primer amplification gave nucleated cell count estimates. This table comes from immunoSEQ multiplex PCR, and its TCRdb copy is limited to in-frame clones, with some not included. The V and J calls and the clone size are those of that table, but D and trimming were determined from the DNA. The sample lists approximately 200,000 clones; about 86% were seen once. The V end was cut by 10 bases, the J end by 5 bases, with 11 bases between. The CDR3 sequence is 11 residues long. Germline CDR1 is SNHLY and CDR2 is FYNNEI. Sequenced material: peripheral blood. The TCR comes from a woman in her thirties with active or convalescent COVID-19. The chain links TRBV2 to TRBJ1-1; TRBD1 might be the D (6 bases). CDR3: CATRQDTEAFF. The CDR3 DNA reads as TGTGCCACCAGACAGGATACTGAAGCTTTCTTT.